What follows are 29 T cell receptor beta chains derived from one specimen sequenced in a study of OX40 agonist ivuxolimab in advanced cancers. The table came from immunoSEQ multiplex PCR; TCRdb's copy has only in-frame clones and leaves some out. This table holds tens of thousands of clones, about four fifths found once. The input for sequencing was CD4+ or CD8+ T cells sorted from blood, taken in a trial of the OX40 agonist ivuxolimab. The receptors stem from an adult with an advanced solid tumor such as melanoma, head and neck, liver or kidney cancer.

This chain connects TRBV6-5 to TRBJ2-7; 13 bases line up with TRBD2. The CDR3 totals 15 residues. V gave up 4 bases and J gave up 3 bases; unmatched junction bases: 3. CDR1 is MNHEY and CDR2 is SVGAGI in the germline V gene. The CDR3 sequence is CASSSRTSGGYEQYF. Written as DNA, the CDR3 is TGTGCCAGCAGTTCACGGACTAGCGGGGGCTACGAGCAGTACTTC.

This clone was detected once. The chain couples TRBV18 to TRBJ1-5; D is perhaps TRBD1 (5 bases). The CDR3 loop spans 15 amino acids. The germline V gene encodes CDR1 KGHSH and CDR2 LQKENI. V was clipped by 2 bases and J by 3 bases, with 11 bases between them. The CDR3 coding sequence is TGTGCCAGCTCACCAGTCCCGGGGCCCAATCAGCCCCAGCATTTT. Translating gives CASSPVPGPNQPQHF.

The chain links TRBV9 to TRBJ1-6, with TRBD1 matching over 7 bases. Germline values: CDR1 SGDLS, CDR2 YYNGEE. This CDR3 spans 15 amino acids. V lost 4 bases, J lost 6 bases, and 7 bases stayed unmatched. CDR3 residues: CASSSRDSFNSPLHF. The CDR3 DNA reads as TGTGCCAGCAGCTCCCGGGACAGCTTTAATTCACCCCTCCACTTT. Full variable domain (missing parts from reference TRBV9 and TRBJ1-6): DSGVTQTPKHLITATGQRVTLRCSPRSGDLSVYWYQQSLDQGLQFLIQYYNGEERAKGNILERFSAQQFPDLHSELNLSSLELGDSALYFCASSSRDSFNSPLHFGNGTRLTVT.

The V call is TRBV7-9, the J call TRBJ2-5; the D gene is possibly TRBD2 (5 bases). The assigned J gene may be wrong: the sequence end matches TRBJ2-7 better. Looked up from germline, CDR1 is SEHNR and CDR2 is FQNEAQ (reference sequence). The CDR3 loop spans 13 amino acids. CDR3 region: CASSLVGDDEQYF. The CDR3, as DNA: TGTGCCAGCAGCTTAGTGGGAGACGACGAGCAGTACTTC.

This clone was seen only a few times. The chain recombines TRBV5-1 with TRBJ1-4; D is ambiguous. With 4 bases removed from V and 7 bases from J, the gap between germline ends came to 14 bases. Germline CDR1 reads SGHRS; CDR2 reads YFSETQ. CDR3 size: 14 residues. The CDR3 here is CASSLGDKAEKLFF. The CDR3 DNA sequence: TGCGCCAGCAGCCTCGGAGATAAGGCTGAAAAACTGTTTTTT. Complete variable domain (other parts from reference TRBV5-1 and TRBJ1-4): KAGVTQTPRYLIKTRGQQVTLSCSPISGHRSVSWYQQTPGQGLQFLFEYFSETQRNKGNFPGRFSGRQFSNSRSEMNVSTLELGDSALYLCASSLGDKAEKLFFGSGTQLSVL.

The rearrangement joins TRBV11-2 to TRBJ1-6; D is undetermined. V shed 1 base and J shed 14 bases, with 18 bases lying between them. Germline CDR1 and CDR2: SGHAT and FQNNGV. This CDR3 has 15 amino acids. The CDR3 here is CASSLAPSPFSALHF. DNA for the CDR3: TGTGCCAGCAGCTTAGCCCCTAGCCCGTTTTCGGCCCTCCACTTT.

The chain recombines TRBV6-5 with TRBJ2-7; perhaps D is TRBD1 or TRBD2 (6 bases each). The V and J ends lost 2 bases and 3 bases respectively, with 8 bases between them. Germline V gene sequence: CDR1 MNHEY, CDR2 SVGAGI. The CDR3 loop spans 13 amino acids. The CDR3 sequence is CASSYRGVYEQYF. As DNA, the CDR3 is TGTGCCAGCAGTTACAGGGGGGTCTACGAGCAGTACTTC.

The rearrangement joins TRBV10-3 to TRBJ1-1, with D perhaps matching TRBD1 (5 bases). CDR1 and CDR2 (germline): ENHRY, SYGVKD. The V and J ends lost 6 bases and 5 bases respectively, with 19 bases between them. The CDR3 length is 15 residues. CDR3 bases: TGTGCCATCAGCCCCGCCGACAGAGCTCAAACTGAAGCTTTCTTT. Amino acid sequence: CAISPADRAQTEAFF.

This chain uses TRBV2 with TRBJ1-2; D may be TRBD1 (5 bases). CDR1 and CDR2 (germline): SNHLY, FYNNEI. This CDR3 comprises 14 residues. The V and J ends lost 5 bases and 8 bases respectively, with 18 bases between them. The CDR3 loop is CASSPSPGEGGYTF. In DNA, the CDR3 is TGTGCCAGCAGTCCCTCGCCGGGGGAGGGGGGCTACACCTTC.

The chain links TRBV5-6 to TRBJ1-2; 8 positions agree with TRBD1. Unmatched junction bases numbered 12, after V lost 4 bases and J lost 1 base. The CDR3 consists of 17 residues. The germline gives CDR1 SGHDT, CDR2 YYEEEE. For the CDR3, the DNA is TGTGCCAGCAGCGCCAACCTCGAAGGACAGGGTAACTATGGCTACACCTTC. The encoded protein is CASSANLEGQGNYGYTF.

This clone came up once. The chain uses TRBV28 and TRBJ2-4; TRBD1 agrees at 7 bases. Germline CDR1 reads MDHEN; CDR2 reads SYDVKM. The CDR3 totals 15 residues. Trimming cost V 6 bases and J 1 base; bases outside gene matches: 6. The chain's CDR3 is CASSDLDRAKNIQYF. The CDR3 bases are TGTGCCAGCAGCGATTTGGACAGGGCCAAAAACATTCAGTACTTC. Full variable domain (outside the CDR3, taken from reference TRBV28 and TRBJ2-4): DVKVTQSSRYLVKRTGEKVFLECVQDMDHENMFWYRQDPGLGLRLIYFSYDVKMKEKGDIPEGYSVSREKKERFSLILESASTNQTSMYLCASSDLDRAKNIQYFGAGTRLSVL.

The chain carries TRBV11-1 and TRBJ2-7; no reliable D call. Germline V gives CDR1 SGHAT, CDR2 FQDESV (reference sequence). The V end was cut by 1 base, the J end by 3 bases, with 7 bases between. This CDR3 is 13 amino acids long. The CDR3 spells CASSLDPSYEQYF. As DNA, the CDR3 is TGTGCCAGCAGCTTAGATCCCAGCTACGAGCAGTACTTC. Together with reference TRBV11-1 and TRBJ2-7, the CDR3 gives the full variable domain: EAEVAQSPRYKITEKSQAVAFWCDPISGHATLYWYRQILGQGPELLVQFQDESVVDDSQLPKDRFSAERLKGVDSTLKIQPAELGDSAMYLCASSLDPSYEQYFGPGTRLTVT.

The genes are TRBV5-1 and TRBJ2-2; D remains unclear. The CDR3 has 13 residues. Trimming took 1 base from V and 4 from J, leaving 5 bases between them. CDR1 and CDR2 from the germline V gene are SGHRS and YFSETQ. The CDR3 DNA sequence: TGCGCCAGCAGCTTGTTCCCCACCGGGGAGCTGTTTTTT. This codes for CASSLFPTGELFF. Complete variable domain (other parts from reference TRBV5-1 and TRBJ2-2): KAGVTQTPRYLIKTRGQQVTLSCSPISGHRSVSWYQQTPGQGLQFLFEYFSETQRNKGNFPGRFSGRQFSNSRSEMNVSTLELGDSALYLCASSLFPTGELFFGEGSRLTVL.

This rearrangement joins TRBV28 to TRBJ1-5; 7 bases map to TRBD1. CDR1 and CDR2 (germline): MDHEN, SYDVKM. The CDR3 contains 15 residues. J gave up 8 bases and V 6 bases, and 13 bases lay outside the gene matches. The CDR3: CASSSGQDPGEPQHF. In nucleotides, the CDR3 is TGTGCCAGCAGCTCAGGACAGGACCCCGGGGAGCCCCAGCATTTT.

This clone was seen only once. Other DNA sequences from this sample encode an identical CDR3 as well. The chain has TRBV20-1 and TRBJ2-7; D may match TRBD1 or TRBD2 (5 bases each). This CDR3 region has 11 residues. The V end was cut by 3 bases, the J end by 7 bases, with 10 bases between. CDR1 and CDR2 from the germline V gene are DFQATT and SNEGSKA (reference sequence). The CDR3 nucleotides read TGCAGTGCTAGCCGGGGACGTGAGCAGTACTTC. Amino acids: CSASRGREQYF.

The chain joins TRBV6-5 to TRBJ1-1; D is perhaps TRBD1 (5 bases). CDR3 length: 13 residues. Germline V gives CDR1 MNHEY, CDR2 SVGAGI. V lost 8 bases to trimming and J lost 0 bases, with 10 bases between them. The DNA of the CDR3 is TGTGCCAGCCTAGGGGCCTTGAACACTGAAGCTTTCTTT. This translates into CASLGALNTEAFF.

A note on this clone: No DNA is shown, since the ends of the CDR3 on it are uncertain; the CDR3 is the one TCRdb lists. This sequence joins TRBV10-2 and TRBJ1-3. The CDR3 spans 15 amino acids, including both terminal residues. CDR1 is WSHSY and CDR2 is SAAADI in the germline V gene. CDR3 sequence reads: CASGFYVGSGNTIYF.

This sequence joins TRBV7-2 and TRBJ2-5; no reliable D call. V lost 8 bases and J lost 5, with 12 bases in between. Germline V gene sequence: CDR1 SGHTA, CDR2 FQGNSA. This CDR3 is 12 amino acids long. The chain's CDR3 is CASGNPRETQYF. DNA for the CDR3: TGTGCCAGCGGCAACCCCAGGGAGACCCAGTACTTC.

This clone was recorded only once. This rearrangement joins TRBV5-1 to TRBJ2-1, with D perhaps being TRBD1 or TRBD2 (5 bases each). The V and J ends lost 4 bases and 1 base respectively, with 9 bases between them. Germline values: CDR1 SGHRS, CDR2 YFSETQ. There are 14 residues in the CDR3. CDR3 bases: TGCGCCAGCAGCATGTGGGGGTCCTACAATGAGCAGTTCTTC. Translation gives CASSMWGSYNEQFF.

This clone showed up just once. V gene TRBV27 combines with J gene TRBJ2-1, with D possibly being TRBD1 (5 bases). This CDR3 has 15 amino acids. CDR1 is MNHEY and CDR2 is SMNVEV in the germline V gene (reference sequence). Trimming stripped 6 bases from V and 7 bases from J, with 19 bases between. The CDR3 sequence: CASRFHSNPGNEQFF. The CDR3 region has the DNA TGTGCCAGCAGATTCCATTCAAATCCAGGGAATGAGCAGTTCTTC.

This sequence joins TRBV19 and TRBJ1-1, with D hard to call. The V gene lost 7 bases and the J gene lost 1 base, with 10 bases spanning the gap. The length of the CDR3 is 13 residues. Germline CDR1 and CDR2: LNHDA and SQIVND (reference sequence). CDR3 loop: CASNPRENTEAFF. Here the CDR3 DNA reads TGTGCCAGTAACCCAAGGGAGAACACTGAAGCTTTCTTT.

This clone has just one count. This chain connects TRBV7-9 to TRBJ1-1; D call uncertain. CDR3 length equals 13 residues. V shed 1 base and J shed 7 bases, with 10 bases lying between them. The germline V gene has CDR1 SEHNR and CDR2 FQNEAQ (reference sequence). CDR3 bases: TGTGCCAGCAGCTTAGGTCGGGCAGATGAAGCTTTCTTT. The encoded protein is CASSLGRADEAFF.

This clone showed up just a few times. The gene calls are TRBV7-2 and TRBJ2-7, with 7 bases fitting TRBD2. Germline lookup yields CDR1 SGHTA and CDR2 FQGNSA. The CDR3 loop spans 15 amino acids. The J segment lost 3 bases and the V segment lost 2 bases, leaving 7 bases of the junction unmatched. The CDR3 DNA is TGTGCCAGCAGCTTATCGGCTAGCGGAGGCTACGAGCAGTACTTC. Translation: CASSLSASGGYEQYF.

CDR3 in DNA: TGTGCCAGCTCACTGGGGCTCTCTGGAAACACCATATATTTT. Protein product: CASSLGLSGNTIYF. The chain recombines TRBV18 with TRBJ1-3; tentative D call: TRBD1 (5 bases). Germline V gene data show CDR1 as KGHSH and CDR2 as LQKENI. V lost 4 bases and J lost 0, with 7 bases in between. The CDR3 spans 14 residues.

The chain has TRBV7-2 and TRBJ1-5; D remains ambiguous. This CDR3 spans 14 amino acids. V lost 4 bases and J 0 bases, leaving 7 bases between the germline ends. The germline V gene has CDR1 SGHTA and CDR2 FQGNSA. The CDR3 sequence is CASSYDGSNQPQHF. As DNA, the CDR3 is TGTGCCAGCAGCTATGACGGTAGCAATCAGCCCCAGCATTTT.

The chain combines TRBV29-1 with TRBJ1-1; a weak D match, TRBD1 (5 bases). Germline CDR1 and CDR2: SQVTM and ANQGSEA. CDR3 length: 14 amino acids. The V gene lost 7 bases and the J gene lost 4 bases, with 19 bases spanning the gap. For the CDR3, the DNA is TGCAGCGCCGGGGCGGGATTATTGGGCACTGAAGCTTTCTTT. Translated, it gives CSAGAGLLGTEAFF.

CDR3 coding DNA: TGTGCCAGCAGCTCGCGAGGAGTGAACACTGAAGCTTTCTTT. Protein sequence: CASSSRGVNTEAFF. The chain links TRBV7-8 to TRBJ1-1; no firm D call. This CDR3 comprises 14 residues. Trimming took off 4 bases at V and 0 bases at J, with 9 bases between the two ends. Germline-derived CDR1 and CDR2 are SGHVS and FQNEAQ.

The rearrangement joins TRBV7-9 to TRBJ2-1, with 14 bases aligning to TRBD2. Germline V lookup: CDR1 SEHNR, CDR2 FQNEAQ (reference sequence). The CDR3 is 18 residues long. V shed 3 bases and J 9 bases; nucleotides not matched to a gene: 13. The CDR3 is CASSLSGTSGGSMSEQFF. DNA of the CDR3: TGTGCCAGCAGCTTGTCCGGGACTAGCGGGGGATCTATGAGTGAGCAGTTCTTC.

The chain uses TRBV18 and TRBJ2-7, with D possibly being TRBD1 or TRBD2 (5 bases each). The CDR3 covers 11 residues. Trimming pared 6 bases from V and 5 bases from J, leaving 8 bases between. Germline-derived CDR1 and CDR2 are KGHSH and LQKENI. This CDR3 is CASSGVDEQYF. DNA of the CDR3: TGTGCCAGCTCGGGGGTGGACGAGCAGTACTTC. Full variable domain (remainder filled in from reference TRBV18 and TRBJ2-7): NAGVMQNPRHLVRRRGQEARLRCSPMKGHSHVYWYRQLPEEGLKFMVYLQKENIIDESGMPKERFSAEFPKEGPSILRIQQVVRGDSAAYFCASSGVDEQYFGPGTRLTVT.